This TCR beta chain was retrieved from a study of cytomegalovirus exposure and HLA in healthy donors. With 60 Vbeta and 13 Jbeta primers, the PCR was carried out. Method: immunoSEQ multiplex PCR; TCRdb's copy keeps in-frame clones and lacks some. The sample contains tens of thousands of clones, 50% to 70% of which appear only once. Study-wide results and limits: Earlier results showed most TCR beta V segments being productive about 87% or about 30% of the time. TCR beta chain V- and J-gene trimming was linked, in a later analysis, to a missense variant in DCLRE1C.

To note about this clone: What it binds is unknown.

Trimming removed 4 bases from V and 4 bases from J, with 9 bases in between. Germline assignment: CDR1 SGHRS and CDR2 YFSETQ. The CDR3 runs 13 residues. This TCR came from a human donor in good health. The chain employs TRBV5-1 and TRBJ2-1; TRBD1 is a possible D gene (6 bases). Sequencing used PBMCs. The CDR3 protein is CASSVGTYNEQFF. The CDR3 nucleotides are TGCGCCAGCAGCGTCGGGACATACAATGAGCAGTTCTTC.